Following are 10 T cell receptor beta chains from one sample sequenced in a study of PD-L1 blockade in urothelial cancer. The assay was immunoSEQ multiplex PCR, and TCRdb's table has in-frame clones only and misses some. The table lists about 88,000 clones, over 90% of them singletons. The sequencing here drew on PBMCs, taken around atezolizumab (anti-PD-L1) treatment. The receptors derive from a man aged 60 to 75 with urothelial cancer.

V and J are TRBV6-1 and TRBJ2-7; TRBD2 agrees at 11 bases. With V trimmed by 4 bases and J by 2 bases, 7 bases remained unmatched. Germline CDR1 and CDR2: MNHNS and SASEGT. There are 16 residues in the CDR3. Written as DNA, the CDR3 is TGTGCCAGCAGTGGCCTAGCGGGGGGCGAAGCCTACGAGCAGTACTTC. Encoded protein: CASSGLAGGEAYEQYF.

CDR3 sequence reads: CAWSVAYNEQFF. The CDR3 DNA sequence: TGTGCCTGGAGTGTTGCGTACAATGAGCAGTTCTTC. The rearrangement joins TRBV30 to TRBJ2-1; no reliable D call. CDR3 size: 12 residues. V was cut by 0 bases and J by 4 bases, with 4 bases left in between. The germline gives CDR1 GTSNPN, CDR2 SVGIG (reference sequence).

The sample holds one count of this clone. The rearrangement uses TRBV28 and TRBJ2-4; D gene unclear. The ends were cut back, 1 base at V and 0 bases at J, with 10 bases in the middle. Germline V gene data show CDR1 as MDHEN and CDR2 as SYDVKM. The CDR3 sequence is 16 residues long. Here the CDR3 reads CASSLSLLLAKNIQYF. The CDR3 coding sequence is TGTGCCAGCAGTTTATCCTTACTTCTAGCCAAAAACATTCAGTACTTC.

This clone was seen once. V is TRBV5-1 and J is TRBJ2-7; 10 bases agree with TRBD2. Trimming at V came to 1 base and at J to 6 bases, leaving 10 bases not matched to a gene. This CDR3 is 16 amino acids long. Germline V CDR1 and CDR2: SGHRS, YFSETQ. The DNA of the CDR3 is TGCGCCAGCAGCTTGAGAATCCTAGCGGGAGAACGCGAGCAGTACTTC. Amino acid sequence: CASSLRILAGEREQYF.

This chain connects TRBV5-1 to TRBJ2-5; a possible D gene is TRBD2 (5 bases). The CDR3 runs to 14 residues. Germline values: CDR1 SGHRS, CDR2 YFSETQ. V dropped 4 bases and J dropped 0 bases, with 10 bases sitting between them. As DNA, the CDR3 is TGCGCCAGCAGCCCGCTAGCATACCAAGAGACCCAGTACTTC. As protein: CASSPLAYQETQYF. Combining the CDR3 with reference TRBV5-1 and TRBJ2-5 gives the whole variable domain KAGVTQTPRYLIKTRGQQVTLSCSPISGHRSVSWYQQTPGQGLQFLFEYFSETQRNKGNFPGRFSGRQFSNSRSEMNVSTLELGDSALYLCASSPLAYQETQYFGPGTRLLVL.

The V call is TRBV5-4, the J call TRBJ2-3; no firm D call. CDR3 size: 13 residues. Germline V lookup: CDR1 SGHNT, CDR2 YYREEE (reference sequence). The ends were cut back, 1 base at V and 0 bases at J, with 3 bases in the middle. This CDR3 reads CASSLPSTDTQYF. CDR3 coding DNA: TGTGCCAGCAGCTTGCCAAGCACAGATACGCAGTATTTT.

This clone is a singleton in its sample. The rearrangement joins TRBV7-3 to TRBJ2-1; possibly TRBD2 for D (6 bases). V was pared by 3 bases and J by 3 bases, with 15 bases between. The CDR3 totals 16 residues. The V gene's germline CDR1 is SGHTA and CDR2 FQGTGA. The CDR3 region is CASSLLGGMIYNEQFF. For the CDR3, the DNA is TGTGCCAGCAGCTTGCTTGGCGGGATGATCTACAATGAGCAGTTCTTC.

This chain connects TRBV27 to TRBJ2-7; 8 bases are shared with TRBD1. With V trimmed by 0 bases and J by 4 bases, 5 bases remained unmatched. The CDR3 is 15 residues long. Germline loops: CDR1 MNHEY, CDR2 SMNVEV (reference sequence). CDR3 nucleotides: TGTGCCAGCAGTTTATCCCCAGGGGGCTTTTACGAGCAGTACTTC. Protein: CASSLSPGGFYEQYF.

The rearrangement uses TRBV10-2 and TRBJ2-3; 12 bases are a match to TRBD2. CDR1 is WSHSY and CDR2 is SAAADI in the germline V gene. V was clipped by 3 bases and J by 4 bases; unmatched bases: 2. The CDR3 length is 15 residues. The CDR3 DNA sequence: TGCGCCAGCAGTGATCTAGCGGGGGGGGCAGATACGCAGTATTTT. Translating gives CASSDLAGGADTQYF.

The J gene is TRBJ2-7, the V gene TRBV5-4; TRBD1 matches 9 bases. The CDR3 has 15 residues. The ends lost 2 bases at V and 2 bases at J; junction bases unmatched: 5. CDR1 SGHNT and CDR2 YYREEE come from the germline V gene (reference sequence). CDR3 bases: TGTGCCAGCAGCTTACCGGGACAGGGAACCTACGAGCAGTACTTC. This gives the protein CASSLPGQGTYEQYF.